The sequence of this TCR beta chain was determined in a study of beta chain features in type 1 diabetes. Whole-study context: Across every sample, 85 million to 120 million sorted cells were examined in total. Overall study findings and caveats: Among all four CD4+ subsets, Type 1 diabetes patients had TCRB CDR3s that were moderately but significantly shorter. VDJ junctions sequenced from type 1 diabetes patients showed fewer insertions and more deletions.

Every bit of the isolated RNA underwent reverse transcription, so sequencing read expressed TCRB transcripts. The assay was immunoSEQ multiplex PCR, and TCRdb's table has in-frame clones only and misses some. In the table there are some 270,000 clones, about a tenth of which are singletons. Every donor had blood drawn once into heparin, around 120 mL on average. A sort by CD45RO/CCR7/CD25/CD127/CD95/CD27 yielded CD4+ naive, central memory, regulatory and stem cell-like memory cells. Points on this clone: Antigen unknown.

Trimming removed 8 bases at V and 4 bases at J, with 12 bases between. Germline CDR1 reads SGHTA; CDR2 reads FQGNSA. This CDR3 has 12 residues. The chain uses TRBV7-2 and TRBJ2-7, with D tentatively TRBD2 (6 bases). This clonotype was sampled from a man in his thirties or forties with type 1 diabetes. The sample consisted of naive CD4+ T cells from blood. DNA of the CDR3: TGTGCCAGCGGCACGGGGAGGTACGAGCAGTACTTC. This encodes CASGTGRYEQYF.